This TCR beta chain was sequenced during a study of blood T cell repertoires in COVID-19. Across the whole study: The study drew acute and convalescent COVID-19 samples from the United States, Italy and Spain. Sample material is recorded as cDNA or gDNA derived from T cells, B-cell-depleted T cells, or PBMCs.

Clones were read by immunoSEQ multiplex PCR, and TCRdb kept only the in-frame ones, dropping some. The sample carries fewer than 200,000 clones, roughly 85% recorded once. This clone was counted between two and nine times. V was trimmed by 5 bases and J by 0 bases, leaving 11 bases between them. The CDR3 is 15 amino acids. Looked up from germline, CDR1 is MGHRA and CDR2 is YSYEKL. The gene calls are TRBV4-1 and TRBJ1-3; possibly TRBD1 for D (6 bases). The TCR originated in a man aged 55 to 70 with active or convalescent COVID-19. The specimen was peripheral blood. The CDR3 loop reads CASSATGHSGNTIYF. CDR3 DNA: TGCGCCAGCAGCGCCACAGGGCACTCTGGAAACACCATATATTTT.